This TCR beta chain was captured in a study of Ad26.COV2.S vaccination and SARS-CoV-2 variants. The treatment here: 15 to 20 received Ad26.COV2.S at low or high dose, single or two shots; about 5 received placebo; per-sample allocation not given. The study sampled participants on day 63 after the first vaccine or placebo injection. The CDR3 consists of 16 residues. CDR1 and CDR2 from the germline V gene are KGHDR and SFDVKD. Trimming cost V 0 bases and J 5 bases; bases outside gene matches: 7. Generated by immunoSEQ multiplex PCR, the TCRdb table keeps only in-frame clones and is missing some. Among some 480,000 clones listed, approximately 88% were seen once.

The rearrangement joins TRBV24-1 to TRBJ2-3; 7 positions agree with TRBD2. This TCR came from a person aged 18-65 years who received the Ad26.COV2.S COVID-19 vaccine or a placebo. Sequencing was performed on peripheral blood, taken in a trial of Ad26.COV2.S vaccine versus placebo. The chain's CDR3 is CATSDLQRGDIDTQYF. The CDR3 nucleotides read TGTGCCACCAGTGATTTGCAACGGGGGGATATAGATACGCAGTATTTT.